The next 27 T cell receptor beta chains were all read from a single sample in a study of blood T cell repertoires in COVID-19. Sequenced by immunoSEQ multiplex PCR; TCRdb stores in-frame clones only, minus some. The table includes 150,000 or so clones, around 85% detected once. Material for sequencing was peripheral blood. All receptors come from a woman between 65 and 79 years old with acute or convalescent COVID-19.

The CDR3 DNA reads TGTGCCAGCTCACCATGGGGGGGGGACACTGAAGCTTTCTTT. Translated: CASSPWGGDTEAFF. The chain carries TRBV18 and TRBJ1-1, with TRBD1 as a possible D gene (5 bases). V was trimmed by 2 bases and J by 3 bases, leaving 10 bases between them. The CDR3 runs 14 residues. CDR1 is KGHSH, CDR2 LQKENI, per germline.

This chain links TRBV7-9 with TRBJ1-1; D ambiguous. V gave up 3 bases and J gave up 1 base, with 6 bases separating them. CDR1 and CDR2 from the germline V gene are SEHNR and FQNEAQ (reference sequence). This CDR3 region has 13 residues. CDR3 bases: TGTGCCAGCAGCTTTCCAGGGAACACTGAAGCTTTCTTT. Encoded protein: CASSFPGNTEAFF.

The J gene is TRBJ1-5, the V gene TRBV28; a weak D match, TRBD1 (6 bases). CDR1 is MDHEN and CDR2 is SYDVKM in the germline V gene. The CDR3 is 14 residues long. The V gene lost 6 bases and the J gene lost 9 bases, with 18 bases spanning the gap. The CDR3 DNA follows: TGTGCCAGCAGCCCCGGACAGCCGGGCGGGCCCCAGCATTTT. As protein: CASSPGQPGGPQHF.

In DNA form, the CDR3 reads TGTGCCAGCAGCGCGGACACCTACGAGCAGTACGTC. It yields the protein CASSADTYEQYV. This rearrangement joins TRBV7-9 to TRBJ2-7, with D maybe TRBD1 (5 bases). Per germline, CDR1 SEHNR and CDR2 FQNEAQ (reference sequence). The CDR3 covers 12 residues. V was trimmed by 5 bases and J by 2 bases, leaving 7 bases between them.

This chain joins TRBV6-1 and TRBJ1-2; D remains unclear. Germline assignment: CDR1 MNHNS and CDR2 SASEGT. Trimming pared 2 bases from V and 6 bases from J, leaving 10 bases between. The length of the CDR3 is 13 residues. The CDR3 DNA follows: TGTGCCAGCAGTGAACGAGGGCCCCATGGCTACACCTTC. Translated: CASSERGPHGYTF.

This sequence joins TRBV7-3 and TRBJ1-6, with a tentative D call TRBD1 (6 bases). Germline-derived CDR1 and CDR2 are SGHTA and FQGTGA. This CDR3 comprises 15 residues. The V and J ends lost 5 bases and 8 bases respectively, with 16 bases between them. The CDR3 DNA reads TGTGCCAGCAGCCTAGTTAGTCAGGGGTATTCACCCCTCCACTTT. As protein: CASSLVSQGYSPLHF.

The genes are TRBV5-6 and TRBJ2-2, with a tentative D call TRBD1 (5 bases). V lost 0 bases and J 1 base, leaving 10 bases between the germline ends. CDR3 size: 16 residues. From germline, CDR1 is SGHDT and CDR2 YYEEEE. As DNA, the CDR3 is TGTGCCAGCAGCTTGGCGTGGGGCGTGAACACCGGGGAGCTGTTTTTT. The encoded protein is CASSLAWGVNTGELFF.

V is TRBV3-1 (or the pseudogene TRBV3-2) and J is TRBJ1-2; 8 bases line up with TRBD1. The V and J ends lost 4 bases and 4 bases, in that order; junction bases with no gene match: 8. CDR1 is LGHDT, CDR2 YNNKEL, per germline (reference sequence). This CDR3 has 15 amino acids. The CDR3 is CASSPGQGAAYGYTF. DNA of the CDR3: TGTGCCAGCAGCCCAGGTCAGGGGGCTGCCTATGGCTACACCTTC.

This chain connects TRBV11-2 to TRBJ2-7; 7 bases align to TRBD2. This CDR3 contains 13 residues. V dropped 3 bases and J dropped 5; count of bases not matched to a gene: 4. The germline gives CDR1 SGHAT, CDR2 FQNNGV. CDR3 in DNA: TGTGCCAGCAGCTTGGGGGGGGTGAACGAGCAGTACTTC. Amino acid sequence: CASSLGGVNEQYF.

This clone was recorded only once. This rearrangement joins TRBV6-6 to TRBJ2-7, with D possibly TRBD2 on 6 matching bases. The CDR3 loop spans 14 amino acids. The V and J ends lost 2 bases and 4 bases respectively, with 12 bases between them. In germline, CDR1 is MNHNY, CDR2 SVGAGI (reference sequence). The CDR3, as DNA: TGTGCCAGCAGTTACGGTTGGGACTCTTACGAGCAGTACTTC. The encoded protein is CASSYGWDSYEQYF.

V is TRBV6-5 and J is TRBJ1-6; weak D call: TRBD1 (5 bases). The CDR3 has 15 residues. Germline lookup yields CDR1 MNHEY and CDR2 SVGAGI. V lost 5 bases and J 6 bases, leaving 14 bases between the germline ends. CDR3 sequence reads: CASSPVRVGNSPLHF. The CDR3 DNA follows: TGTGCCAGCAGTCCGGTCAGGGTTGGTAATTCACCCCTCCACTTT.

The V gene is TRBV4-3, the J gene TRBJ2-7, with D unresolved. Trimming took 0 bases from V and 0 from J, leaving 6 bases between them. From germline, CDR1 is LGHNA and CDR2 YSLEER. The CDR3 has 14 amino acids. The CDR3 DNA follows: TGCGCCAGCAGCCAAGATTATCCCTCCTACGAGCAGTACTTC. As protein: CASSQDYPSYEQYF.

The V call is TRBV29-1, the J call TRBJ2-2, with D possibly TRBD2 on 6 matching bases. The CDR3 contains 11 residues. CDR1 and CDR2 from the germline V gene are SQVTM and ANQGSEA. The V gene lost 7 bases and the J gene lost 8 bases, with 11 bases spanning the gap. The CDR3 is CSAWRGGELFF. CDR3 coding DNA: TGCAGCGCATGGAGGGGAGGGGAGCTGTTTTTT.

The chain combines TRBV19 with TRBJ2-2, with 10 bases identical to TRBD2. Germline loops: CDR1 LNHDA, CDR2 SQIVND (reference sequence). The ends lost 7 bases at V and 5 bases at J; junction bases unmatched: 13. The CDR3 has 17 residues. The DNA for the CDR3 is TGTGCCAGTAATATTTTCAGCGGGGGGGCCCGGACCGGGGAGCTGTTTTTT. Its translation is CASNIFSGGARTGELFF.

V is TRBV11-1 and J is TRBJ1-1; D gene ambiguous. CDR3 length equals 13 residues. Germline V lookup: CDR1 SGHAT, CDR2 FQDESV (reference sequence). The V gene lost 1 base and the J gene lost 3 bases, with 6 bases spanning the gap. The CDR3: CASSLGLDTEAFF. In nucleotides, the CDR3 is TGTGCCAGCAGCTTAGGACTGGACACTGAAGCTTTCTTT.

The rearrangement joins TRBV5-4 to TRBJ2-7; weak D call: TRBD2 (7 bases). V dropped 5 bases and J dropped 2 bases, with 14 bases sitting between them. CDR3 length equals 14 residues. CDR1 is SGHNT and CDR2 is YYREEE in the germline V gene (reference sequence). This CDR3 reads CASSRGGLTYEQYF. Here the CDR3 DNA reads TGTGCCAGCAGTAGGGGGGGGCTAACCTACGAGCAGTACTTC.

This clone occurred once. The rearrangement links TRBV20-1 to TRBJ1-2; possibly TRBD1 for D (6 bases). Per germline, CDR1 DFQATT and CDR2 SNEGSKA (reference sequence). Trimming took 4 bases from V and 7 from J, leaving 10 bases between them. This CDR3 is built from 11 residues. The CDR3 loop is CSATQGSGYTF. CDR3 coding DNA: TGCAGTGCTACACAGGGCTCTGGCTACACCTTC.

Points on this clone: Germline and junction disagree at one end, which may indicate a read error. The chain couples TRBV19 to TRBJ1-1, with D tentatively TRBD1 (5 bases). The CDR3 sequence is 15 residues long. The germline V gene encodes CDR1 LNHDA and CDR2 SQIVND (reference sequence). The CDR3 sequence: CASSVEGRGNTEAFF. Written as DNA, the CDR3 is TGTGCCAGTAGTGTAGAGGGAAGGGGGAACACTGAAGCTTTCTTT.

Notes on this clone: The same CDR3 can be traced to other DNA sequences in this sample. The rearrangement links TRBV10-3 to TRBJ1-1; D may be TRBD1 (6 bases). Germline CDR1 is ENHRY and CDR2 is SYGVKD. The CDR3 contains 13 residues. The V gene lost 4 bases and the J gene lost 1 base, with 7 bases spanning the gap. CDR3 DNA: TGTGCCATCAGTGCACAGGGGAACACTGAAGCTTTCTTT. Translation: CAISAQGNTEAFF.

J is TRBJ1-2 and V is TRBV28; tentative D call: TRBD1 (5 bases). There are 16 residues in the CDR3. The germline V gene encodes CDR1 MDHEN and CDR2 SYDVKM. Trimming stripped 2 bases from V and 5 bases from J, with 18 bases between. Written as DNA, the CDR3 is TGTGCCAGCAGTTTAGACCGGGGGGGGTTGGGATATGGCTACACCTTC. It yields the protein CASSLDRGGLGYGYTF.

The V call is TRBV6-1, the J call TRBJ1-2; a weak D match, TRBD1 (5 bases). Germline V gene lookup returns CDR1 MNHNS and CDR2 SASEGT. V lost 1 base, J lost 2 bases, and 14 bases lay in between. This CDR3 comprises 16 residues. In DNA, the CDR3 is TGTGCCAGCAGTGAAGACAGGTGGATTGGAAACTATGGCTACACCTTC. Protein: CASSEDRWIGNYGYTF.

CDR3 DNA: TGTGCCAGCAGTCCTGGGACAGGGTTGAACCAGCCCCAGCATTTT. It yields the protein CASSPGTGLNQPQHF. V gene TRBV6-5 combines with J gene TRBJ1-5; 9 bases align to TRBD1. Germline V gene sequence: CDR1 MNHEY, CDR2 SVGAGI. J lost 7 bases, V lost 5 bases, and 9 bases had no gene match. The CDR3 spans 15 residues.

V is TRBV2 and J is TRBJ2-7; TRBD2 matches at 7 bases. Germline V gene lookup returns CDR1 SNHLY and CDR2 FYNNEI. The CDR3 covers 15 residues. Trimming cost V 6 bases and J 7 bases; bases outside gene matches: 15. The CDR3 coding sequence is TGTGCCAGCAGGGGCGGGAGCACCCCTTTCTGGGAGCAGTACTTC. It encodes CASRGGSTPFWEQYF.

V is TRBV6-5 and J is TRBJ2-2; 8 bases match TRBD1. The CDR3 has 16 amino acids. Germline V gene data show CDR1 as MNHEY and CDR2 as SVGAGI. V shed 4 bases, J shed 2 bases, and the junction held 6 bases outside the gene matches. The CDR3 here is CASSLQGVENTGELFF. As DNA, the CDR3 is TGTGCCAGCAGTTTACAGGGGGTGGAAAACACCGGGGAGCTGTTTTTT.

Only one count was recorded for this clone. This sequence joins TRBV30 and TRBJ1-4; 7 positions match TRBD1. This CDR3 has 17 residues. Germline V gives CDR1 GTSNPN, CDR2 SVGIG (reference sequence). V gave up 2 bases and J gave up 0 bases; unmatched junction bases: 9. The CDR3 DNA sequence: TGTGCCTGGAGTCGGAAGGGGACAGCGGCAACTAATGAAAAACTGTTTTTT. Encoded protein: CAWSRKGTAATNEKLFF.

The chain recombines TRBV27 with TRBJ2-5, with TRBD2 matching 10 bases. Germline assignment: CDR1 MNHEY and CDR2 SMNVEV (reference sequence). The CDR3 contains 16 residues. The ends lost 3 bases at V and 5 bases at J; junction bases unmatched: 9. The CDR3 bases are TGTGCCAGCAGTTTGGGACAGCGGGGGGGCCTCGAGACCCAGTACTTC. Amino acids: CASSLGQRGGLETQYF.

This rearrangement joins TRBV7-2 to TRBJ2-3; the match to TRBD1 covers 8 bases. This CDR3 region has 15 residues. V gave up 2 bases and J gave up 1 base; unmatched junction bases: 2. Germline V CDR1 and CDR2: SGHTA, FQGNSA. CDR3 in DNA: TGTGCCAGCAGCTTACAGGGGGCCCGCACAGATACGCAGTATTTT. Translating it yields CASSLQGARTDTQYF.